This passage covers 28 T cell receptor beta chains from one sample sequenced in a study of OX40 agonist ivuxolimab in advanced cancers. The method was immunoSEQ multiplex PCR; TCRdb's version includes in-frame clones alone and lacks a portion of them. Here the sample spans nearly 80,000 clones, approximately 92% being singletons. The sequences come from CD4+ or CD8+ T cells sorted from blood, collected in a trial of the OX40 agonist ivuxolimab. These receptor sequences come from an adult with an advanced solid tumor such as melanoma, head and neck, liver or kidney cancer.

The chain recombines TRBV28 with TRBJ2-1, with 7 bases that match TRBD2. Germline V gives CDR1 MDHEN, CDR2 SYDVKM. The CDR3 is 15 amino acids. V gave up 6 bases and J gave up 8 bases; unmatched junction bases: 13. This CDR3 reads CASRSLAGSYYEQFF. The CDR3 DNA follows: TGTGCCAGCAGATCCTTAGCGGGTAGTTACTATGAGCAGTTCTTC.

A single count supports this clone. A junction end diverges from the germline sequence, so it may reflect a read error. CDR3 sequence reads: CASSNSGRRWETQYF. Here the CDR3 DNA reads TGTGCTAGCAGCAATAGCGGGAGGAGGTGGGAGACCCAGTACTTC. V and J are TRBV7-7 and TRBJ2-5; the match to TRBD2 covers 10 bases. Germline lookup yields CDR1 SSHAT and CDR2 FNYEAQ (reference sequence). The length of the CDR3 is 15 residues.

The chain combines TRBV2 with TRBJ2-1; 10 nucleotides agree with TRBD2. The V gene's germline CDR1 is SNHLY and CDR2 FYNNEI. The CDR3 is made up of 13 amino acids. The ends lost 0 bases at V and 15 bases at J; junction bases unmatched: 5. CDR3 in amino acids: CASSEARAGGLFF. DNA of the CDR3: TGTGCCAGCAGTGAAGCGCGAGCGGGAGGGCTGTTCTTC.

This chain connects TRBV25-1 to TRBJ2-1, with a tentative D call TRBD2 (6 bases). CDR1 is MGHDK, CDR2 SYGVNS, per germline. The CDR3 has 15 residues. The V end lost 5 bases, the J end lost 4 bases, and 15 bases lay between the germline ends. The CDR3 sequence is CASSFPSVWYNEQFF. The DNA for the CDR3 is TGTGCCAGCAGTTTCCCTAGCGTGTGGTACAATGAGCAGTTCTTC.

The rearrangement uses TRBV5-4 and TRBJ1-3; D call uncertain. The V and J ends lost 0 bases and 1 base respectively, with 8 bases between them. The CDR3 consists of 15 residues. Germline-derived CDR1 and CDR2 are SGHNT and YYREEE (reference sequence). This chain's CDR3 is CASSLDRTSGNTIYF. CDR3 sequence (DNA): TGTGCCAGCAGCTTGGACAGAACTTCTGGAAACACCATATATTTT.

The chain couples TRBV2 to TRBJ2-5; 12 nucleotides match TRBD1. The germline V gene has CDR1 SNHLY and CDR2 FYNNEI. V shed 4 bases and J 4 bases; nucleotides not matched to a gene: 4. The CDR3 covers 15 residues. CDR3 in amino acids: CASSGDRGLRETQYF. CDR3 nucleotides: TGTGCCAGCAGTGGGGACAGGGGGCTGAGAGAGACCCAGTACTTC.

The V gene is TRBV15, the J gene TRBJ2-1, with a tentative D call TRBD1 (6 bases). CDR3 length: 18 amino acids. Germline CDR1 LNHNV, CDR2 YYDKDF (reference sequence). Trimming took off 0 bases at V and 10 bases at J, with 25 bases between the two ends. CDR3 region: CATSRDRGNWGLQVEQFF. The CDR3 DNA is TGTGCCACCAGCAGAGATAGGGGGAACTGGGGGCTTCAAGTCGAGCAGTTCTTC.

The chain couples TRBV5-6 to TRBJ2-7, with TRBD1 matching 7 bases. Per the germline V gene, CDR1 is SGHDT and CDR2 is YYEEEE. With V trimmed by 5 bases and J by 6 bases, 14 bases remained unmatched. The CDR3 totals 15 residues. CDR3: CASSPDRATSGEQYF. Here the CDR3 DNA reads TGTGCCAGCAGTCCTGACAGGGCAACTTCTGGCGAGCAGTACTTC.

The V gene is TRBV9, the J gene TRBJ2-3; 10 bases line up with TRBD2. With 4 bases clipped from V and 5 bases from J, the junction kept 10 bases outside the gene matches. The CDR3 runs to 16 residues. Germline V CDR1 and CDR2: SGDLS, YYNGEE. As DNA, the CDR3 is TGTGCCAGCAGCCCTCAAGCGGGAGGGCAAGGAGATACGCAGTATTTT. It is translated as CASSPQAGGQGDTQYF.

The chain is built from TRBV28 and TRBJ2-3; TRBD2 agrees at 9 bases. The germline gives CDR1 MDHEN, CDR2 SYDVKM. Trimming removed 6 bases from V and 1 base from J; junction bases left unmatched: 5. The CDR3 has 15 residues. CDR3 residues: CASRHSGSRTDTQYF. Here the CDR3 DNA reads TGTGCCAGCAGACATAGCGGGAGCCGCACAGATACGCAGTATTTT.

CDR3 coding DNA: TGTGCCAGCAGCCAGAGTGGCACCGGGGAGCTGTTTTTT. Translation gives CASSQSGTGELFF. The chain couples TRBV7-9 to TRBJ2-2, with D unresolved. Trimming took 5 bases from V and 4 from J, leaving 8 bases between them. CDR1 is SEHNR, CDR2 FQNEAQ, per germline (reference sequence). CDR3 length equals 13 residues.

This clone was counted once. As DNA, the CDR3 is TGTGCCAGCAGACCCCTCGGGACCTACGAGCAGTACTTC. Protein sequence: CASRPLGTYEQYF. The V call is TRBV21-1, the J call TRBJ2-7; the table's TRBD2 call for D was not verified on the DNA. TRBV21-1 is annotated as a pseudogene. This CDR3 comprises 13 residues.

This clone has more than one count but fewer than ten. V is TRBV5-1 and J is TRBJ1-1; D perhaps matches TRBD1 (6 bases). The CDR3 has 19 residues. V was trimmed by 2 bases and J by 0 bases, leaving 23 bases between them. Germline assignment: CDR1 SGHRS and CDR2 YFSETQ. CDR3 region: CASSLGGLRTQILNTEAFF. CDR3 nucleotide sequence: TGCGCCAGCAGCTTAGGGGGGCTTAGGACACAAATATTGAACACTGAAGCTTTCTTT.

This chain joins TRBV6-1 and TRBJ2-2, with D unresolved. Per the germline V gene, CDR1 is MNHNS and CDR2 is SASEGT. The CDR3 loop spans 14 amino acids. Trimming shortened V by 0 bases and J by 8 bases, and 10 bases separated the two germline ends. Written as DNA, the CDR3 is TGTGCCAGCAGTGAAGCGTTTGGGCTGGGGGAGCTGTTTTTT. The encoded protein is CASSEAFGLGELFF.

The gene calls are TRBV30 and TRBJ1-1; D might be TRBD1 (6 bases). This CDR3 region has 13 residues. V lost 3 bases, J lost 1 base, and 9 bases lay in between. Germline V gene lookup returns CDR1 GTSNPN and CDR2 SVGIG (reference sequence). The CDR3 nucleotides read TGTGCCTGGAGGGGACACCAGAACACTGAAGCTTTCTTT. This sequence encodes CAWRGHQNTEAFF.

V gene TRBV19 combines with J gene TRBJ2-7; 10 bases are a match to TRBD2. Trimming took 3 bases from V and 5 from J; bases not matched to a gene: 7. The CDR3 loop spans 15 amino acids. Germline CDR1 is LNHDA and CDR2 is SQIVND (reference sequence). CDR3 loop: CASSMGGLAIDEQYF. The CDR3 DNA follows: TGTGCCAGTAGTATGGGGGGACTAGCGATCGACGAGCAGTACTTC. Full variable domain (missing parts from reference TRBV19 and TRBJ2-7): DGGITQSPKYLFRKEGQNVTLSCEQNLNHDAMYWYRQDPGQGLRLIYYSQIVNDFQKGDIAEGYSVSREKKESFPLTVTSAQKNPTAFYLCASSMGGLAIDEQYFGPGTRLTVT.

The chain employs TRBV21-1 and TRBJ1-2; TRBD1, the table's D call, was not compared with the DNA. TRBV21-1 is a pseudogene segment. The CDR3 length is 17 residues. CDR3: CASSKVPRTDRERGYTF. The CDR3 DNA sequence: TGTGCCAGCAGCAAAGTGCCGCGGACCGACAGGGAGAGGGGCTACACCTTC.

The chain recombines TRBV14 with TRBJ2-1; 12 positions match TRBD2. Per the germline V gene, CDR1 is SGHDN and CDR2 is FVKESK. The CDR3 has 17 residues. The junction had 4 bases not matched to a gene; V was cut back by 4 bases and J by 0 bases. CDR3 nucleotide sequence: TGTGCCAGCAGCCCAGTGACTAGCGGGAGCTCCTACAATGAGCAGTTCTTC. This encodes CASSPVTSGSSYNEQFF.

The rearrangement joins TRBV5-1 to TRBJ2-2; TRBD2 is a possible D gene (5 bases). The germline V gene encodes CDR1 SGHRS and CDR2 YFSETQ. The CDR3 extends over 16 amino acids. Trimming pared 0 bases from V and 2 bases from J, leaving 11 bases between. The CDR3 reads CASSLVVSANTGELFF. CDR3 bases: TGCGCCAGCAGCTTGGTTGTTAGCGCAAACACCGGGGAGCTGTTTTTT.

V and J are TRBV9 and TRBJ2-2; D possibly uses TRBD1 or TRBD2 (7 bases each). Germline CDR1 SGDLS, CDR2 YYNGEE. The CDR3 contains 18 residues. The V end was cut by 4 bases, the J end by 3 bases, with 22 bases between. CDR3 in DNA: TGTGCCAGCAGCAAGACAGGGTGGCTAGCGGACCACACCGGGGAGCTGTTTTTT. The encoded protein is CASSKTGWLADHTGELFF.

A single count supports this clone. V usage is TRBV19 and J usage is TRBJ1-5; D might be TRBD1 (5 bases). With 1 base removed from V and 4 bases from J, the gap between germline ends came to 14 bases. Germline V gives CDR1 LNHDA, CDR2 SQIVND (reference sequence). There are 16 residues in the CDR3. CDR3 region: CASSIAEGWRNQPQHF. CDR3 DNA: TGTGCCAGTAGTATAGCTGAGGGGTGGAGAAATCAGCCCCAGCATTTT.

In this sample, this clone turned up once. This chain joins TRBV19 and TRBJ1-4; no firm D call. CDR1 and CDR2 from the germline V gene are LNHDA and SQIVND (reference sequence). V was trimmed by 1 base and J by 5 bases, leaving 11 bases between them. The CDR3 is 15 residues long. As DNA, the CDR3 is TGTGCCAGTAGTATAGCGGGTTCTGGCAATGAAAAACTGTTTTTT. It encodes CASSIAGSGNEKLFF.

This clone was detected only a few times. This CDR3 is CAWAGEVSTTEAFF. In DNA, the CDR3 is TGTGCCTGGGCCGGGGAAGTTTCGACCACTGAAGCTTTCTTT. The rearrangement links TRBV30 to TRBJ1-1; D remains unclear. CDR1 and CDR2 from the germline V gene are GTSNPN and SVGIG (reference sequence). Between the trimmed V and J ends, which lost 5 bases and 4 bases, there was a span of 17 bases. This CDR3 region has 14 residues.

This chain uses TRBV5-6 with TRBJ2-7, with unresolved D. The CDR3 spans 18 residues. Per the germline V gene, CDR1 is SGHDT and CDR2 is YYEEEE. V shed 4 bases and J shed 0 bases, with 23 bases lying between them. The CDR3 DNA reads TGTGCCAGCAGCACCTACTCGCGGCGCTACGCCAGCTCCTACGAGCAGTACTTC. Translation gives CASSTYSRRYASSYEQYF.

Only one count was recorded for this clone. The rearrangement joins TRBV6-1 to TRBJ2-1; a weak D match, TRBD2 (5 bases). CDR1 is MNHNS and CDR2 is SASEGT in the germline V gene. V was pared by 0 bases and J by 5 bases, with 11 bases between. The CDR3 runs 15 residues. The CDR3 coding sequence is TGTGCCAGCAGTGAAGCAAACATGCGGGACAATGAGCAGTTCTTC. It specifies CASSEANMRDNEQFF.

The chain has TRBV5-4 and TRBJ2-6, with 8 bases identical to TRBD1. Germline assignment: CDR1 SGHNT and CDR2 YYREEE (reference sequence). V shed 5 bases and J 11 bases; nucleotides not matched to a gene: 6. This CDR3 comprises 13 residues. CDR3: CASRGDRSHVLTF. CDR3 in DNA: TGTGCCAGCAGGGGGGACAGGTCCCACGTCCTGACTTTC.

V and J are TRBV29-1 and TRBJ2-7; no clear D gene. This CDR3 has 13 amino acids. Looked up from germline, CDR1 is SQVTM and CDR2 is ANQGSEA. Trimming removed 1 base at V and 3 bases at J, with 10 bases between. The chain's CDR3 is CSVEAASSYEQYF. The CDR3 DNA is TGCAGCGTTGAAGCGGCCAGCAGCTACGAGCAGTACTTC.

This clone was observed a single time. This sequence joins TRBV19 and TRBJ1-5, with D maybe TRBD1 (5 bases). Trimming shortened V by 9 bases and J by 5 bases, and 17 bases separated the two germline ends. The germline CDR1 and CDR2 sequences are LNHDA and SQIVND (reference sequence). This CDR3 spans 14 amino acids. The CDR3 nucleotides read TGTGCCAGCAACCGGGACGGAAGTCATCAGCCCCAGCATTTT. It is translated as CASNRDGSHQPQHF.